The rows below give T cell receptor beta chains drawn from one sample of a study of neurological immune-mediated disorders. TCRdb re-called the 5' RACE reads through MiXCR, storing one row per CDR3 protein. The sample consists of approximately 66,000 distinct CDR3 sequences, 4.5% of them appearing once. The sample consisted of PBMCs. Source of these receptors: a man aged 25-45 years with multiple sclerosis. The conserved cysteine and the conserved F or W are not part of the CDR3 here.

CDR3	V	J
ASSLRGRDTEAF	TRBV5-1	TRBJ1-1
ASSLEGGRAEAF	TRBV5-1	TRBJ1-1
ASSQEPASANTGELF	TRBV5-1	TRBJ2-2
ASNYREGQPQH	TRBV6-1	TRBJ1-5
ASSPRGYGYT	TRBV9	TRBJ1-2
SAPVSGANVLT	TRBV20-1	TRBJ2-6
ASSLGTRSGNTIY	TRBV3-1	TRBJ1-3
ASSTPGTDTQY	TRBV9	TRBJ2-3
ASSQDRRAYGYT	TRBV3-1	TRBJ1-2
ASSSQGAAQH	TRBV6-1	TRBJ1-5
ATSDSGQETQY	TRBV24-1	TRBJ2-5
SAGGQGANYGYT	TRBV20-1	TRBJ1-2
AISSGTANTEAF	TRBV10-3	TRBJ1-1
TSSEWGGAAASNQPQH	TRBV6-1	TRBJ1-5
AISPSDLAKNIQY	TRBV10-3	TRBJ2-4
ASSADRGGEQY	TRBV5-1	TRBJ2-7
SAHDRGMNTEAF	TRBV20-1	TRBJ1-1
ASSYGGAEAF	TRBV6-5	TRBJ1-1
ASSLYQGFEQY	TRBV18	TRBJ2-7
SARDSNRGNTIY	TRBV20-1	TRBJ1-3
SAVTGLDYGYT	TRBV20-1	TRBJ1-2
ASSSPAGGSAIQY	TRBV5-1	TRBJ2-4
SASREMANYGYT	TRBV20-1	TRBJ1-2
ASSVLDMNTEAF	TRBV9	TRBJ1-1
ATRGRQPGGYT	TRBV24-1	TRBJ1-2
SAKSGSTDTQY	TRBV20-1	TRBJ2-3
ASSLEANEKLF	TRBV5-1	TRBJ1-4
ASSLSPDNEQF	TRBV7-3	TRBJ2-1
SVIMGQGSYEQY	TRBV29-1	TRBJ2-7
SARDSRQPNYGYT	TRBV20-1	TRBJ1-2
ASSPTGSEQF	TRBV18	TRBJ2-1
ASSLLTGYNEQF	TRBV6-5	TRBJ2-1
ASSLNPGGSADTQY	TRBV5-1	TRBJ2-3
SASSSGRSRNEQF	TRBV20-1	TRBJ2-1
ASSFLFSSEAF	TRBV12-3/TRBV12-4	TRBJ1-1
ASSQDDTAPEAF	TRBV4-2	TRBJ1-1
ASQTADYTEAF	TRBV5-1	TRBJ1-1
SAGGGRETQY	TRBV20-1	TRBJ2-5
ASSEARGAGNTIY	TRBV2	TRBJ1-3
ASSLEAGRGNEQF	TRBV5-4	TRBJ2-1
ASSLQGRGQPQH	TRBV2	TRBJ1-5
ASSLMSRAYNEQF	TRBV27	TRBJ2-1
SVEVAGPMGGYT	TRBV29-1	TRBJ1-2
ASSSRRYSAAGPGELF	TRBV5-1	TRBJ2-2
ASSIQNTEAF	TRBV6-6	TRBJ1-1